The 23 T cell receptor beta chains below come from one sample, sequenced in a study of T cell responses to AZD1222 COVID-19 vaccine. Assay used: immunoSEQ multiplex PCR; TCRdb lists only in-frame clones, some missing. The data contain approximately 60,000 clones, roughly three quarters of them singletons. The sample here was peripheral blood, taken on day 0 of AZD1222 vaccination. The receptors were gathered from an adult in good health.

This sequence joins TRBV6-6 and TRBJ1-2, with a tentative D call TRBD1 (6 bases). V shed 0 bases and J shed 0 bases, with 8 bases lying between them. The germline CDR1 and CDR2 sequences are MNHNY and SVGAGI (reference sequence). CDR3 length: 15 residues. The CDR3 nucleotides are TGTGCCAGCAGTTACTCGTCAGGGGCTAACTATGGCTACACCTTC. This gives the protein CASSYSSGANYGYTF.

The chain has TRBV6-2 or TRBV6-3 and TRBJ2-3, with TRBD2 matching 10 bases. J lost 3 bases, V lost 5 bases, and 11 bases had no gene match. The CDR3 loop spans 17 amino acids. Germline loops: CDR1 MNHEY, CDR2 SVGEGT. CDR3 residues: CASSKFRTSGTTDTQYF. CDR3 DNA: TGTGCCAGCAGTAAATTCCGGACTAGCGGTACTACAGATACGCAGTATTTT.

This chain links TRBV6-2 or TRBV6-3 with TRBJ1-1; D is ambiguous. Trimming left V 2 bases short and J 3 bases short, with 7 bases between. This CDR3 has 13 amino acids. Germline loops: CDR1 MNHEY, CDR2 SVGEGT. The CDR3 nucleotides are TGTGCCAGCAGTTACGGTGGGGACACTGAAGCTTTCTTT. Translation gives CASSYGGDTEAFF.

CDR3 residues: CASSLGSGAQETQYF. Written as DNA, the CDR3 is TGTGCCAGCAGCTTAGGTAGCGGGGCCCAAGAGACCCAGTACTTC. The chain recombines TRBV7-8 with TRBJ2-5, with 8 positions matching TRBD2. Looked up from germline, CDR1 is SGHVS and CDR2 is FQNEAQ. With V trimmed by 1 base and J by 1 base, 2 bases remained unmatched. The CDR3 runs 15 residues.

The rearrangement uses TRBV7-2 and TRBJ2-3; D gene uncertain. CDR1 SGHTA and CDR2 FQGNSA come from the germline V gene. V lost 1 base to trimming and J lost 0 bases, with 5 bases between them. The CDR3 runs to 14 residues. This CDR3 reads CASSLVDSTDTQYF. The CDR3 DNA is TGTGCCAGCAGCTTAGTGGACAGCACAGATACGCAGTATTTT.

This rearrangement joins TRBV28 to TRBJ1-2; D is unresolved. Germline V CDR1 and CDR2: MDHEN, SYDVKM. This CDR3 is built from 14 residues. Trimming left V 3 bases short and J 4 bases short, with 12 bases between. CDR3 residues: CASSFGEIGYGYTF. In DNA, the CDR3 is TGTGCCAGCAGTTTTGGGGAGATAGGCTATGGCTACACCTTC.

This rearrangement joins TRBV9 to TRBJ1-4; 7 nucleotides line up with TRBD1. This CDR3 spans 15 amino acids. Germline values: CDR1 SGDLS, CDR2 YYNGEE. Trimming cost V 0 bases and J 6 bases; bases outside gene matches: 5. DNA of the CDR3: TGTGCCAGCAGCGTAGGGGACAGACAATATGAAAAACTGTTTTTT. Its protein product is CASSVGDRQYEKLFF.

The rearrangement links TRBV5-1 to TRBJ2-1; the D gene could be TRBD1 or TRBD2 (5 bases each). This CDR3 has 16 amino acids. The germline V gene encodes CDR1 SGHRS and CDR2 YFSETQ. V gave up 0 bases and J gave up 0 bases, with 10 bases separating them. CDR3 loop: CASSLGGTSSYNEQFF. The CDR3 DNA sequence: TGCGCCAGCAGCTTGGGTGGGACGAGCTCCTACAATGAGCAGTTCTTC.

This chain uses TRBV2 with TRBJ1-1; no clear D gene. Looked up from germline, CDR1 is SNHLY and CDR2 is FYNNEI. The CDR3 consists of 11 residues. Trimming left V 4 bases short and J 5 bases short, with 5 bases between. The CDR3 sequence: CASSVDTEAFF. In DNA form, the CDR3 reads TGTGCCAGCAGTGTGGATACTGAAGCTTTCTTT.

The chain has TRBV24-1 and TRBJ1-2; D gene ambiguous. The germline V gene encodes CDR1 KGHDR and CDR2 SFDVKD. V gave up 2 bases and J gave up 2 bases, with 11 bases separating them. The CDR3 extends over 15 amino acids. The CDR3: CATSDSGNPNYGYTF. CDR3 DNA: TGTGCCACCAGTGATTCGGGCAACCCCAACTATGGCTACACCTTC.

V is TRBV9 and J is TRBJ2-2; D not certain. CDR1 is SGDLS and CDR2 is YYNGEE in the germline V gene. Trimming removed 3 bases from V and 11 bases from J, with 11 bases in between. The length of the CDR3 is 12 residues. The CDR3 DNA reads TGTGCCAGCAGCGGACAACGCAGCGAGCTGTTTTTT. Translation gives CASSGQRSELFF. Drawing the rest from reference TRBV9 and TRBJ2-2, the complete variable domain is DSGVTQTPKHLITATGQRVTLRCSPRSGDLSVYWYQQSLDQGLQFLIQYYNGEERAKGNILERFSAQQFPDLHSELNLSSLELGDSALYFCASSGQRSELFFGEGSRLTVL.

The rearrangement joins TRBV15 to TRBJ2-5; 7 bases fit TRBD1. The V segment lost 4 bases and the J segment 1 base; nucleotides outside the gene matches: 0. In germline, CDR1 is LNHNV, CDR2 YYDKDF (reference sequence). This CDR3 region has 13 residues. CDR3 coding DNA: TGTGCCACCAGCACAGGGGGCCAAGAGACCCAGTACTTC. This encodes CATSTGGQETQYF.

The CDR3 here is CASSLGGGQGEKLFF. CDR3 nucleotides: TGCGCCAGCAGCTTGGGAGGGGGACAAGGCGAAAAACTGTTTTTT. The chain links TRBV5-1 to TRBJ1-4, with D possibly matching TRBD1 (6 bases). CDR1 is SGHRS, CDR2 YFSETQ, per germline. The CDR3 is 15 amino acids. Deletions cut 0 bases from V and 8 bases from J, with 14 bases between.

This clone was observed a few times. The chain's CDR3 is CASTLGTGELFF. CDR3 nucleotides: TGTGCCAGCACTTTAGGGACCGGGGAGCTGTTTTTT. The chain combines TRBV7-8 with TRBJ2-2; D not resolved. Trimming removed 7 bases from V and 5 bases from J, with 8 bases in between. From germline, CDR1 is SGHVS and CDR2 FQNEAQ. The CDR3 runs to 12 residues.

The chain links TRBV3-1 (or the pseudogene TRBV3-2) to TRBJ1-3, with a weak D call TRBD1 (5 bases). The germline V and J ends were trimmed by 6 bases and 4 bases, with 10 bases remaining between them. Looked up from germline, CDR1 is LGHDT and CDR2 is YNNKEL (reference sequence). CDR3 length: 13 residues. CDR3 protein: CASSTGPGNTIYF. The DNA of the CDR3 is TGTGCCAGCAGTACAGGCCCCGGAAACACCATATATTTT.

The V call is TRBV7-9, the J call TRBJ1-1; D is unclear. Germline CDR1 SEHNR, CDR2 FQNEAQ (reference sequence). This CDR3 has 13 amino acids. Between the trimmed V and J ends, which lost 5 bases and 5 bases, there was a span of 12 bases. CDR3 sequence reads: CASSLNSGTEAFF. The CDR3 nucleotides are TGTGCCAGCAGCCTGAATTCGGGGACTGAAGCTTTCTTT.

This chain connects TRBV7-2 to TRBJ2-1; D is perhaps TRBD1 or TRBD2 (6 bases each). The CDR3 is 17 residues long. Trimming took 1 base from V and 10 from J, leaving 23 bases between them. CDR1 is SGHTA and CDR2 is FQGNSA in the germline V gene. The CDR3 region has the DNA TGTGCCAGCAGCTTAGTCCCTACTAGCCTGGGGGGCTGGGAGCAGTTCTTC. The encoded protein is CASSLVPTSLGGWEQFF.

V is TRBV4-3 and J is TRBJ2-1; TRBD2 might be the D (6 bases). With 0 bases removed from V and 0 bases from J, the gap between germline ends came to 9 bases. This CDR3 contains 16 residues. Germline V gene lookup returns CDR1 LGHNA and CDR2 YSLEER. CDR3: CASSQDSGPSYNEQFF. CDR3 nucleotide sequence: TGCGCCAGCAGCCAAGATAGCGGACCCTCCTACAATGAGCAGTTCTTC.

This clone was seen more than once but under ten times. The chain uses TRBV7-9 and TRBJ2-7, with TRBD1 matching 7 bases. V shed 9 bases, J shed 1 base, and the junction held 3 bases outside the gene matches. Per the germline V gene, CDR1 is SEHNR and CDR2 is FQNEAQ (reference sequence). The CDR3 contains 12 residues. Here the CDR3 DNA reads TGTGCCAGTACAGGGGATTCCTACGAGCAGTACTTC. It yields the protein CASTGDSYEQYF. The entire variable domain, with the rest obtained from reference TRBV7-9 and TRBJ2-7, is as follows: DTGVSQNPRHKITKRGQNVTFRCDPISEHNRLYWYRQTLGQGPEFLTYFQNEAQLEKSRLLSDRFSAERPKGSFSTLEIQRTEQGDSAMYLCASTGDSYEQYFGPGTRLTVT.

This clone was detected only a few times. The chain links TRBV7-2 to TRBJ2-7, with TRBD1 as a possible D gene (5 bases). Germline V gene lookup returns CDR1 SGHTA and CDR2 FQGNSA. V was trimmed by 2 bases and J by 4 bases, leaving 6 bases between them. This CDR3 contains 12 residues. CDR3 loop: CASSLYRYEQYF. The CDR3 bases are TGTGCCAGCAGCTTATACAGGTACGAGCAGTACTTC.

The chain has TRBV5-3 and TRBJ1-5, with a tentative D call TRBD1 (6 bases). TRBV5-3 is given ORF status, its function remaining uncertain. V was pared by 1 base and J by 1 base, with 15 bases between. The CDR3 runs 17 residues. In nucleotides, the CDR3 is TGTGCCAGAAGCTTGTCTTGCAGGGGCGGGAGCAATCAGCCCCAGCATTTT. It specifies CARSLSCRGGSNQPQHF.

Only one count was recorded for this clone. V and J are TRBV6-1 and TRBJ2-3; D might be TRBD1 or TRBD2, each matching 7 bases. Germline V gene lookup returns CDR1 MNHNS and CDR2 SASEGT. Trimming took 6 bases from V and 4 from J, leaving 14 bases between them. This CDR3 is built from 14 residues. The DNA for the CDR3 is TGTGCCAGCAGCGGGCCAGGGGGGGCAGATACGCAGTATTTT. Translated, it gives CASSGPGGADTQYF.

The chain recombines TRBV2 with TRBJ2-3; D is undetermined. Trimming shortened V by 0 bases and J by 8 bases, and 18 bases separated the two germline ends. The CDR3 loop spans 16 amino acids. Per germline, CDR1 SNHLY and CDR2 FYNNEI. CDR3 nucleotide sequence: TGTGCCAGCAGTGAAGCGCGTGTGGCGGTGACGGGTACGCAGTATTTT. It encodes CASSEARVAVTGTQYF.